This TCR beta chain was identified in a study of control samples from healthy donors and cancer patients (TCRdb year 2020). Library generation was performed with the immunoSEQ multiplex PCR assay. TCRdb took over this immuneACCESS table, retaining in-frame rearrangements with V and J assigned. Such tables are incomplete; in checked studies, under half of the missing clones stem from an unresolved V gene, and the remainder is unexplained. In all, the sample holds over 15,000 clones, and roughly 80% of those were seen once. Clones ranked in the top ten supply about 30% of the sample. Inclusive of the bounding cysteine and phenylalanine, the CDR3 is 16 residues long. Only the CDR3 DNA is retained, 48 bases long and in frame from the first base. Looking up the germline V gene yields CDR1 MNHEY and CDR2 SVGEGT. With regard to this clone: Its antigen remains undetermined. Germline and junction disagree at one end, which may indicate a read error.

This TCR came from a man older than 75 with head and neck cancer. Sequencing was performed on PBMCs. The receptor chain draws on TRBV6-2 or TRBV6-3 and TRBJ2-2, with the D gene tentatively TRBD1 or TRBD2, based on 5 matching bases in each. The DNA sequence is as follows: TGTGCCAGCACCCCCTACCGGGACCAACCCACCAGGGAGCTGTTTTTT. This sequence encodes CASTPYRDQPTRELFF.